The rows below give T cell receptor beta chains drawn from one sample of a study of blood T cells in healthy people across ages. One entry per CDR3 protein, called by TCRdb with MiXCR from the 5' RACE reads. The sample holds 590,000 or so distinct CDR3 sequences, approximately 30% seen once. The sample taken for sequencing was blood. The receptor set was obtained from a woman over 75 in good health. CDR3s include the opening cysteine and the closing phenylalanine or tryptophan. A D gene is named only where the DNA matches it firmly. Clone size is not always given. Where it is, it says once, few, many or a class for expanded clones.

j_call: TRBJ2-1
v_call: TRBV29-1
clone_size: .
d_call: .
cdr3_nt: TGCAGCGTGCAAGACGGCTACAATGAGCAGTTCTTC
cdr3_aa: CSVQDGYNEQFF

j_call: TRBJ2-5
v_call: TRBV6-5
clone_size: many
d_call: TRBD1
cdr3_nt: TGTGCCAGCAGCCGGACCCGGACAGGGGGCCAGGGAGAGACCCAGTACTTC
cdr3_aa: CASSRTRTGGQGETQYF

j_call: TRBJ2-6
v_call: TRBV5-1
clone_size: .
d_call: TRBD1
cdr3_nt: TGCGCCAGCAGCCGGCGTAGGGACAGCTCTGGGGCCAACGTCCTGACTTTC
cdr3_aa: CASSRRRDSSGANVLTF

j_call: TRBJ2-1
v_call: TRBV7-2
clone_size: .
d_call: .
cdr3_nt: TGTGCCAGCAGCTCGGGCCCCTCCGGGGGGCAGTTCTTC
cdr3_aa: CASSSGPSGGQFF

j_call: TRBJ2-3
v_call: TRBV14
clone_size: once
d_call: TRBD2
cdr3_nt: TGTGCCAGCAGCCAAACACGGGACAGGGGAGGACTAGCGGGAGAGGACGATACGCAGTATTTT
cdr3_aa: CASSQTRDRGGLAGEDDTQYF

j_call: TRBJ1-2
v_call: TRBV20-1
clone_size: .
d_call: .
cdr3_nt: TGCAGTGCTAGAGAGCCAGGGAGGGAAGGCTACACCTTC
cdr3_aa: CSAREPGREGYTF

j_call: TRBJ2-1
v_call: TRBV5-1
clone_size: many
d_call: .
cdr3_nt: TGCGCCAGCAGCCGGGCTGATGGGGTGAATGAGCAGTTCTTC
cdr3_aa: CASSRADGVNEQFF

j_call: TRBJ2-2
v_call: TRBV12-3/TRBV12-4
clone_size: .
d_call: .
cdr3_nt: TGTGCCAGCAGTCCAGGGGGGGGGCTGGACACCGGGGAGCTGTTTTTT
cdr3_aa: CASSPGGGLDTGELFF

j_call: TRBJ2-1
v_call: TRBV5-1
clone_size: .
d_call: TRBD2
cdr3_nt: TGCGCCAGCAGACGAAATAGCGGGGGGACCCAAGAGACCCAGTTCTTC
cdr3_aa: CASRRNSGGTQETQFF

j_call: TRBJ2-6
v_call: TRBV7-9
clone_size: .
d_call: .
cdr3_nt: TGTACCAGCAGCTCGACGGACACATCTGGGGCCAACGTCCTGACTTTC
cdr3_aa: CTSSSTDTSGANVLTF

j_call: TRBJ2-5
v_call: TRBV5-1
clone_size: many
d_call: .
cdr3_nt: TGCGCCAGCAAACCTACAGGGATCCAAGAGACCCAGTACTTC
cdr3_aa: CASKPTGIQETQYF